A single sample is the source of the 14 T cell receptor beta chains below, sequenced in a study of cytomegalovirus exposure and HLA in healthy donors. This PCR relied on a set of 60 Vbeta primers and 13 Jbeta primers. Method: immunoSEQ multiplex PCR; TCRdb's copy keeps in-frame clones and lacks some. The table shows about 160,000 clones, with approximately 72% occurring only once. The sample taken for sequencing was PBMCs. The receptors shown here come from a man aged 40-49 years in good health and CMV-seropositive.

This chain links TRBV7-9 with TRBJ1-2; D is perhaps TRBD1 (5 bases). From germline, CDR1 is SEHNR and CDR2 FQNEAQ (reference sequence). The CDR3 consists of 12 residues. The ends were cut back, 5 bases at V and 2 bases at J, with 6 bases in the middle. CDR3 sequence (DNA): TGTGCCAGCAGCCAGGGAAACTATGGCTACACCTTC. Protein: CASSQGNYGYTF.

V gene TRBV7-3 combines with J gene TRBJ2-3, with D unresolved. The CDR3 sequence is 13 residues long. V was shortened by 5 bases and J by 6 bases, with 12 bases between the two germline ends. CDR1 is SGHTA and CDR2 is FQGTGA in the germline V gene. The DNA of the CDR3 is TGTGCCAGCAGCACCCCGAACGAGGATACGCAGTATTTT. Amino acids: CASSTPNEDTQYF.

The chain combines TRBV11-3 with TRBJ2-1, with D hard to call. V gave up 2 bases and J gave up 10 bases, with 15 bases separating them. The CDR3 has 14 residues. Germline V gene lookup returns CDR1 SGHNT and CDR2 YENEEA. Here the CDR3 reads CASSLSPVPLEQFF. The CDR3 DNA is TGTGCCAGCAGCTTAAGCCCCGTACCTTTGGAGCAGTTCTTC.

This chain links TRBV2 with TRBJ2-2; TRBD1 might be the D (5 bases). Trimming removed 5 bases at V and 4 bases at J, with 17 bases between. The germline gives CDR1 SNHLY, CDR2 FYNNEI. CDR3 size: 16 residues. The chain's CDR3 is CASSIPRALGTGELFF. CDR3 DNA: TGTGCCAGCAGTATCCCCAGGGCTCTAGGCACCGGGGAGCTGTTTTTT.

The chain couples TRBV7-3 to TRBJ2-3; 11 bases align to TRBD2. The CDR3 consists of 20 residues. The V gene's germline CDR1 is SGHTA and CDR2 FQGTGA. After removal of 0 bases from V and 1 base from J, the junction contained 12 bases not matched to a gene. The CDR3 loop is CASSLTPRSTSGGGTDTQYF. CDR3 coding DNA: TGTGCCAGCAGCTTAACCCCTCGATCAACTAGCGGGGGCGGCACAGATACGCAGTATTTT.

This rearrangement joins TRBV4-1 to TRBJ2-5, with D possibly TRBD2 on 5 matching bases. With 4 bases removed from V and 5 bases from J, the gap between germline ends came to 11 bases. The CDR3 covers 13 residues. Germline values: CDR1 MGHRA, CDR2 YSYEKL. The CDR3 DNA is TGCGCCAGCAGCCTCCCAAGAGGGGAGACCCAGTACTTC. Encoded protein: CASSLPRGETQYF.

The sample holds a few counts of this clone. The rearrangement uses TRBV7-8 and TRBJ1-2; D possibly corresponds to TRBD1 (6 bases). CDR3 length: 15 amino acids. Germline CDR1 reads SGHVS; CDR2 reads FQNEAQ. The germline V and J ends were trimmed by 1 base and 5 bases, with 14 bases remaining between them. CDR3 in DNA: TGTGCCAGCAGCTTAGGCGGACAGAACCCGTATGGCTACACCTTC. Protein sequence: CASSLGGQNPYGYTF.

J is TRBJ2-1 and V is TRBV7-2, with TRBD1 matching over 9 bases. V was pared by 5 bases and J by 5 bases, with 16 bases of the junction left unmatched. CDR1 is SGHTA and CDR2 is FQGNSA in the germline V gene. The CDR3 has 18 amino acids. In nucleotides, the CDR3 is TGTGCCAGCAGCCCAAGGGGTACGGGGACAGGGAGAAACAATGAGCAGTTCTTC. Amino acid sequence: CASSPRGTGTGRNNEQFF.

The chain links TRBV5-1 to TRBJ2-5; D is unresolved. The DNA end lines up better with TRBJ2-7; the J call may be wrong. The CDR3 has 13 residues. Germline lookup yields CDR1 SGHRS and CDR2 YFSETQ. The DNA of the CDR3 is TGCGCCAGCAGCTTGTCGTTCAACTACGAGCAGTACTTC. As protein: CASSLSFNYEQYF.

This clone has more than one count but fewer than ten. V usage is TRBV4-3 and J usage is TRBJ1-4, with D possibly being TRBD1 (5 bases). CDR1 is LGHNA and CDR2 is YSLEER in the germline V gene. Trimming took 4 bases from V and 6 from J, leaving 12 bases between them. This CDR3 has 14 amino acids. DNA of the CDR3: TGCGCCAGCAGCCTCCAGGCCAGGGATGAAAAACTGTTTTTT. It translates to CASSLQARDEKLFF.

This clone was detected only a few times. The chain uses TRBV5-4 and TRBJ2-1; maybe TRBD2 (7 bases). The CDR3 loop spans 15 amino acids. The V and J ends lost 2 bases and 9 bases respectively, with 18 bases between them. Germline CDR1 and CDR2: SGHNT and YYREEE (reference sequence). CDR3 residues: CASSFYLGGRGEQFF. The CDR3 region has the DNA TGTGCCAGCAGCTTCTACCTCGGGGGGCGTGGTGAGCAGTTCTTC.

The chain couples TRBV5-6 to TRBJ2-3; weak D call: TRBD1 (6 bases). V lost 4 bases and J 6 bases, leaving 18 bases between the germline ends. This CDR3 spans 15 amino acids. Germline V gene lookup returns CDR1 SGHDT and CDR2 YYEEEE. CDR3 residues: CASSLGPGAPDTQYF. Here the CDR3 DNA reads TGTGCCAGCAGCCTAGGACCAGGGGCGCCGGATACGCAGTATTTT.

This sequence joins TRBV7-5 and TRBJ2-1; the table's D call, TRBD2, has no DNA check behind it. TRBV7-5 is a pseudogene segment. This CDR3 has 15 amino acids. This chain's CDR3 is CARSPERGTYNEQFF. CDR3 DNA: TGTGCCAGAAGTCCTGAGCGGGGAACCTACAATGAGCAGTTCTTC.

The rearrangement joins TRBV9 to TRBJ2-3; 7 bases agree with TRBD2. Germline lookup yields CDR1 SGDLS and CDR2 YYNGEE. The CDR3 spans 16 residues. The junction had 4 bases not matched to a gene; V was cut back by 0 bases and J by 0 bases. The CDR3 sequence is CASSVGTRGSTDTQYF. The CDR3 coding sequence is TGTGCCAGCAGCGTAGGGACGCGGGGGAGCACAGATACGCAGTATTTT.